This entry lists 18 T cell receptor beta chains sequenced from one sample in a study of shared clonotypes between healthy human individuals. Repertoires were generated with immunoSEQ multiplex PCR, while TCRdb's copy carries only in-frame clones and drops some. The sample includes about 490,000 clones, 65% to 85% of them seen just once. The sequenced sample consisted of PBMCs. The receptor set was obtained from a middle-aged woman in good health. Some clones in this sample may be carry-over from other donors' samples.

This clone has a single count. The chain is built from TRBV5-1 and TRBJ2-7; no clear D gene. This CDR3 has 13 residues. Germline V gene sequence: CDR1 SGHRS, CDR2 YFSETQ. V dropped 0 bases and J dropped 3 bases, with 7 bases sitting between them. The CDR3: CASSLGGFYEQYF. DNA for the CDR3: TGCGCCAGCAGCTTGGGCGGATTCTACGAGCAGTACTTC. Combining the CDR3 with reference TRBV5-1 and TRBJ2-7 gives the whole variable domain KAGVTQTPRYLIKTRGQQVTLSCSPISGHRSVSWYQQTPGQGLQFLFEYFSETQRNKGNFPGRFSGRQFSNSRSEMNVSTLELGDSALYLCASSLGGFYEQYFGPGTRLTVT.

This clone was detected once. A single base is all that separates this from a far larger clone, so a read error is likely. The chain uses TRBV5-1 and TRBJ2-7; D remains unclear. The length of the CDR3 is 15 residues. Germline-derived CDR1 and CDR2 are SGHRS and YFSETQ. This chain's CDR3 is CASSLSAATSYERYF. The DNA for the CDR3 is TGCGCCAGCAGCTTGTCGGCAGCGACCTCCTACGAGCGGTACTTC. The entire variable domain, with the rest obtained from reference TRBV5-1 and TRBJ2-7, is as follows: KAGVTQTPRYLIKTRGQQVTLSCSPISGHRSVSWYQQTPGQGLQFLFEYFSETQRNKGNFPGRFSGRQFSNSRSEMNVSTLELGDSALYLCASSLSAATSYERYFGPGTRLTVT.

This chain links TRBV10-3 with TRBJ1-5; possibly TRBD1 for D (5 bases). Germline-derived CDR1 and CDR2 are ENHRY and SYGVKD. The V end was cut by 0 bases, the J end by 4 bases, with 10 bases between. The CDR3 has 15 residues. CDR3: CAISESTGGNQPQHF. The CDR3 region has the DNA TGTGCCATCAGTGAGTCGACGGGGGGGAATCAGCCCCAGCATTTT.

Concerning this clone itself: This is likely an artifact of a read error, given a far larger clone one base away. The V call is TRBV7-3, the J call TRBJ1-1, with 9 bases aligning to TRBD1. The CDR3 totals 14 residues. Germline CDR1 is SGHTA and CDR2 is FQGTGA. The DNA of the CDR3 is TGTGCCAGCAGCGTGACAGGGGGGAACACTGAAGCTGTCTTT. Translation: CASSVTGGNTEAVF.

The J gene is TRBJ1-5, the V gene TRBV6-6; 9 nucleotides agree with TRBD1. This CDR3 is 15 amino acids long. The V segment lost 8 bases and the J segment 0 bases; nucleotides outside the gene matches: 5. The germline gives CDR1 MNHNY, CDR2 SVGAGI (reference sequence). CDR3 nucleotides: TGTGCCAGCGCGTGGACAGGGGATAGCAATCAGCCCCAGCATTTT. It is translated as CASAWTGDSNQPQHF.

This clone was picked up one time. V gene TRBV7-9 combines with J gene TRBJ2-7; tentative D call: TRBD2 (6 bases). Trimming stripped 5 bases from V and 0 bases from J, with 17 bases between. Germline V lookup: CDR1 SEHNR, CDR2 FQNEAQ (reference sequence). The CDR3 runs 16 residues. CDR3 region: CASSPPGSKASYEQYF. The CDR3 bases are TGTGCCAGCAGCCCTCCCGGGAGTAAAGCCTCCTACGAGCAGTACTTC.

This chain links TRBV10-3 with TRBJ2-7; 8 bases map to TRBD2. The V gene's germline CDR1 is ENHRY and CDR2 SYGVKD. The CDR3 has 14 amino acids. V was pared by 6 bases and J by 3 bases, with 7 bases of the junction left unmatched. The CDR3 sequence is CAIRGDTSGYEQYF. CDR3 bases: TGTGCCATCAGGGGGGATACTAGCGGCTACGAGCAGTACTTC.

The chain is built from TRBV5-6 and TRBJ2-7, with unresolved D. The germline V gene has CDR1 SGHDT and CDR2 YYEEEE. This CDR3 contains 12 residues. Trimming left V 3 bases short and J 2 bases short, with 6 bases between. This chain's CDR3 is CASSSTTYEQYF. DNA of the CDR3: TGTGCCAGCAGCTCAACCACCTACGAGCAGTACTTC.

On this clone: A read error is the likely source, as a far larger clone sits one nucleotide away. Additional DNA sequences in this sample encode the identical CDR3. V usage is TRBV4-1 and J usage is TRBJ1-1; the D gene is possibly TRBD1 (6 bases). Germline V lookup: CDR1 MGHRA, CDR2 YSYEKL. There are 15 residues in the CDR3. In DNA, the CDR3 is TGCGCCAGCAGCCAAGAAGGGCTGAGGGGGACTGAAGCCTTCTTT. Translation: CASSQEGLRGTEAFF.

The CDR3 sequence: CASSLRAAQDTQYF. The DNA for the CDR3 is TGTGCCAGCAGCTTGAGAGCGGCCCAGGATACGCAGTATTTT. The rearrangement links TRBV5-5 to TRBJ2-3, with D possibly being TRBD2 (5 bases). From germline, CDR1 is SGHKS and CDR2 YYEKEE (reference sequence). Trimming removed 1 base at V and 6 bases at J, with 12 bases between. The CDR3 is made up of 14 amino acids.

This sequence joins TRBV4-3 and TRBJ2-1, with D tentatively TRBD2 (5 bases). V dropped 4 bases and J dropped 6 bases, with 19 bases sitting between them. Germline CDR1 reads LGHNA; CDR2 reads YSLEER. This CDR3 comprises 16 residues. The DNA for the CDR3 is TGCGCCAGCAGCCCACGGACTTCCGCGGATGCCAATGAGCAGTTCTTC. It codes for CASSPRTSADANEQFF.

This clone came up many times. The rearrangement links TRBV28 to TRBJ2-5; D is ambiguous. Looked up from germline, CDR1 is MDHEN and CDR2 is SYDVKM. The CDR3 has 11 amino acids. Trimming removed 2 bases at V and 11 bases at J, with 9 bases between. The CDR3 DNA sequence: TGTGCCAGCAGTTTAGCCAACGCGCAGTACTTC. This sequence encodes CASSLANAQYF.

The V gene is TRBV13, the J gene TRBJ2-7, with D perhaps TRBD2 (6 bases). CDR1 PRHDT and CDR2 FYEKMQ come from the germline V gene (reference sequence). The CDR3 spans 13 residues. Between the trimmed V and J ends, which lost 5 bases and 5 bases, there was a span of 13 bases. The DNA of the CDR3 is TGTGCCAGCAGCAAGAGGGACTTCCACGAGCAGTACTTC. Its translation is CASSKRDFHEQYF.

V and J are TRBV19 and TRBJ2-1; TRBD1 matches at 7 bases. The junction had 7 bases not matched to a gene; V was cut back by 5 bases and J by 0 bases. The CDR3 is 16 residues long. From germline, CDR1 is LNHDA and CDR2 SQIVND (reference sequence). In DNA form, the CDR3 reads TGTGCCAGTAGTCCCGGGACAGCCTACTCCTACAATGAGCAGTTCTTC. Encoded protein: CASSPGTAYSYNEQFF.

The rearrangement joins TRBV2 to TRBJ2-5, with D unresolved. The CDR3 has 12 amino acids. Trimming stripped 7 bases from V and 5 bases from J, with 11 bases between. CDR1 is SNHLY, CDR2 FYNNEI, per germline. CDR3 nucleotide sequence: TGTGCCAGCATGAGACAACGGGAGACCCAGTACTTC. It yields the protein CASMRQRETQYF.

The chain has TRBV4-3 and TRBJ2-2, with 7 bases that match TRBD1. V lost 0 bases to trimming and J lost 5 bases; unmatched junction nucleotides: 9. The CDR3 runs 17 residues. Germline loops: CDR1 LGHNA, CDR2 YSLEER. CDR3 protein: CASSQEVMTGRTGELFF. CDR3 sequence (DNA): TGCGCCAGCAGCCAAGAAGTAATGACAGGGAGAACCGGGGAGCTGTTTTTT.

The chain couples TRBV27 to TRBJ2-1, with D unresolved. Trimming stripped 1 base from V and 0 bases from J, with 10 bases between. CDR3 length: 16 residues. Per the germline V gene, CDR1 is MNHEY and CDR2 is SMNVEV (reference sequence). The CDR3 spells CASSLWAPLSYNEQFF. CDR3 bases: TGTGCCAGCAGTTTATGGGCCCCCCTCTCCTACAATGAGCAGTTCTTC.

This chain uses TRBV18 with TRBJ2-7, with 10 bases fitting TRBD1. The CDR3 spans 16 residues. J lost 6 bases, V lost 1 base, and 9 bases had no gene match. The germline V gene has CDR1 KGHSH and CDR2 LQKENI. The CDR3 DNA is TGTGCCAGCTCACCACGGGGGGGACAGGGGCCCGCCGAGCAGTACTTC. It encodes CASSPRGGQGPAEQYF. The whole variable domain, remainder taken from reference TRBV18 and TRBJ2-7, is NAGVMQNPRHLVRRRGQEARLRCSPMKGHSHVYWYRQLPEEGLKFMVYLQKENIIDESGMPKERFSAEFPKEGPSILRIQQVVRGDSAAYFCASSPRGGQGPAEQYFGPGTRLTVT.